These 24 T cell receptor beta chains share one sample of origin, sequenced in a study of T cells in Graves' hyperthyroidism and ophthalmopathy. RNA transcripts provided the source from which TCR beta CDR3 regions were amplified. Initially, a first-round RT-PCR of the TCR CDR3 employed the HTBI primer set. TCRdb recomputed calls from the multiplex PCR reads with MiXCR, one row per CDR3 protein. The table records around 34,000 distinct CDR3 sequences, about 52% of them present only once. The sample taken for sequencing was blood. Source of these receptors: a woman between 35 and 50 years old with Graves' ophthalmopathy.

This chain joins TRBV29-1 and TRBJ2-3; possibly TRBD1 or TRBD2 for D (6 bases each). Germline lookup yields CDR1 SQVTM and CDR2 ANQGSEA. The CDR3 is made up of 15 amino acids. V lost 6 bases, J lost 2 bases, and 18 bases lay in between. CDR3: CSVPGGGVNTDTQYF. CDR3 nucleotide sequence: TGCAGCGTCCCCGGGGGCGGGGTCAACACAGATACGCAGTATTTT.

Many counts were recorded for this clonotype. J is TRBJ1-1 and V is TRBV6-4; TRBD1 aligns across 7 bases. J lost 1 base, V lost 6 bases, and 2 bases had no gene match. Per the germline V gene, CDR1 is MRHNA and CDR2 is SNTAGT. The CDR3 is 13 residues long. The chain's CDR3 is CASRRTGNTEAFF. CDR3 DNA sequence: TGTGCCAGCAGACGGACAGGGAACACTGAAGCTTTCTTT.

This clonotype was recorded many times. CDR3: CASSRRTSTGELFF. The CDR3 bases are TGTGCCAGCAGCCGCAGGACTAGCACCGGGGAGCTGTTTTTT. The V gene is TRBV7-9, the J gene TRBJ2-2, with 7 bases aligning to TRBD2. The CDR3 sequence is 14 residues long. The germline gives CDR1 SEHNR, CDR2 FQNEAQ (reference sequence). V lost 5 bases, J lost 4 bases, and 4 bases stayed unmatched.

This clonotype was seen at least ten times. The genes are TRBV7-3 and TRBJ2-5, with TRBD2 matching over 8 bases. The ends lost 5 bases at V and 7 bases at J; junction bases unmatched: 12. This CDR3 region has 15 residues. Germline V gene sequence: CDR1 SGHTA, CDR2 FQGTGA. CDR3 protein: CASSEAGAPQGTQYF. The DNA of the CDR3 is TGTGCCAGCAGCGAAGCGGGGGCGCCGCAGGGGACCCAGTACTTC.

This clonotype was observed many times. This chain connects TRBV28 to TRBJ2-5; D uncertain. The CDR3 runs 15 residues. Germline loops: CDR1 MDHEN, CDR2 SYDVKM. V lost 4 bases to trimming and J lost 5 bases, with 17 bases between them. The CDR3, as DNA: TGTGCCAGCAGTTCACAGATTCAGGAGATCGAGACCCAGTACTTC. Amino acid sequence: CASSSQIQEIETQYF.

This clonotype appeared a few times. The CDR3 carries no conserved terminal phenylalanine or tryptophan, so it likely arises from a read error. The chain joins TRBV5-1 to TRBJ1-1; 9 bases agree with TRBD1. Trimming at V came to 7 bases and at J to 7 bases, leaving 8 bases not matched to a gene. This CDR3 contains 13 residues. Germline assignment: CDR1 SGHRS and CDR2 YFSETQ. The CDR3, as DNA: TGCGCCAGCGGCTCGGGACAGGGTTTTGAAGCTTTCCTT. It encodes CASGSGQGFEAFL.

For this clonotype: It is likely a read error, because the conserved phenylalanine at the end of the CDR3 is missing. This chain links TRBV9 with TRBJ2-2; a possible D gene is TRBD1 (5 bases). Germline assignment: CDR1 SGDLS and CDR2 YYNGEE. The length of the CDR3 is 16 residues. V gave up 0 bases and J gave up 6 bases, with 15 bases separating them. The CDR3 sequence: CASSVESGLYAGELFL. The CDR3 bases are TGTGCCAGCAGCGTAGAGTCAGGGCTGTACGCCGGGGAGCTGTTTCTT.

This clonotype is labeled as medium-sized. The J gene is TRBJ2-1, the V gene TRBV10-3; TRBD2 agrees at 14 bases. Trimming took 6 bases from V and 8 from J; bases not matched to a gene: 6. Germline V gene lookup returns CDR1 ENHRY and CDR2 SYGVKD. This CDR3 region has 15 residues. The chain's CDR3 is CAIRAGTSGSDEQFF. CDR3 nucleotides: TGTGCCATCAGAGCCGGGACTAGCGGGAGCGATGAGCAGTTCTTC.

The CDR3 spells CASTRTSGSSSYNEQFF. The CDR3 region has the DNA TGTGCCAGTACTAGGACTAGCGGGTCTAGCTCCTACAATGAGCAGTTCTTC. The J gene is TRBJ2-1, the V gene TRBV19; 11 positions agree with TRBD2. This CDR3 has 17 residues. CDR1 is LNHDA and CDR2 is SQIVND in the germline V gene (reference sequence). V lost 7 bases, J lost 0 bases, and 8 bases stayed unmatched.

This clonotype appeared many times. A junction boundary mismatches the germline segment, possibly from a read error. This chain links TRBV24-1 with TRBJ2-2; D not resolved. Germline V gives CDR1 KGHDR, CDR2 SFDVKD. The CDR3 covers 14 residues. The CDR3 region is CATSEPANTRELFF. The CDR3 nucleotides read TGTGCCACCAGTGAACCCGCGAACACCAGGGAGCTGTTTTTT.

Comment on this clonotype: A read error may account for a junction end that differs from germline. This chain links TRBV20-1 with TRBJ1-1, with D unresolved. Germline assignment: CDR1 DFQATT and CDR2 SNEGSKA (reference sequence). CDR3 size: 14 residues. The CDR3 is CSATYNHHNTEPFF. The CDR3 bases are TGCAGTGCAACCTATAATCACCATAACACTGAACCTTTCTTC.

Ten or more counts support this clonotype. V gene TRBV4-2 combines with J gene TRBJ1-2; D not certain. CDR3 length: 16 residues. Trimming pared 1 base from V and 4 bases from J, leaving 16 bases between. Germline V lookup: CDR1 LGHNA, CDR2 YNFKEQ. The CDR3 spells CASSQGTAGGPYGYTF. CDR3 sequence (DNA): TGTGCCAGCAGCCAAGGAACTGCTGGAGGACCCTATGGCTACACCTTC.

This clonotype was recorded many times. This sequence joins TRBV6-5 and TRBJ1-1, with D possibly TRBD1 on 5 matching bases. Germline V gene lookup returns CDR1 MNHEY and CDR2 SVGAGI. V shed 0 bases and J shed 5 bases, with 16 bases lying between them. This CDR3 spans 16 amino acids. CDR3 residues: CASSYSAGFRGTEAFF. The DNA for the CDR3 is TGTGCCAGCAGTTACTCGGCGGGTTTTCGGGGGACTGAAGCTTTCTTT.

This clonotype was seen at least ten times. The CDR3 DNA is TGCGCCAGCACCTCCGGCAGCTCCTACGAGCAGTACTTC. The encoded protein is CASTSGSSYEQYF. The rearrangement joins TRBV5-1 to TRBJ2-7; D unresolved. V gave up 6 bases and J gave up 0 bases, with 10 bases separating them. The CDR3 covers 13 residues. The germline CDR1 and CDR2 sequences are SGHRS and YFSETQ.

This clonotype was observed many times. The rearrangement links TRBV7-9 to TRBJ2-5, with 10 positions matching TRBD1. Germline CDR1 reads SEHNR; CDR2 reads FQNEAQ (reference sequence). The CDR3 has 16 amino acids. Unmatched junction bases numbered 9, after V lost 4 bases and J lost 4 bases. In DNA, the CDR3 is TGTGCCAGCAGCTCTCCGGGGACAGGGGATACAGAGACCCAGTACTTC. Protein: CASSSPGTGDTETQYF. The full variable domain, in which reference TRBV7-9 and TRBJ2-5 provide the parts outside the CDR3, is DTGVSQNPRHKITKRGQNVTFRCDPISEHNRLYWYRQTLGQGPEFLTYFQNEAQLEKSRLLSDRFSAERPKGSFSTLEIQRTEQGDSAMYLCASSSPGTGDTETQYFGPGTRLLVL.

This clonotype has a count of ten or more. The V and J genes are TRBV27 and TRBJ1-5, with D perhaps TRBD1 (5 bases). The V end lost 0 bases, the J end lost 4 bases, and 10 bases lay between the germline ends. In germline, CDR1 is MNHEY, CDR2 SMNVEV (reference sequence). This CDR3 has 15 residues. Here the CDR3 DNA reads TGTGCCAGCAGTTTATCGAAGACAGCTAATCAGCCCCAGCATTTT. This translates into CASSLSKTANQPQHF.

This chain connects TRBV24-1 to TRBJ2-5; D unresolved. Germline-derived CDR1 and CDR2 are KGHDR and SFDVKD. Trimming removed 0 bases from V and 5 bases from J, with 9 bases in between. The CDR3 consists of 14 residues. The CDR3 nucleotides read TGTGCCACCAGTGATTTGATGGGTGGGGAGACCCAGTACTTC. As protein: CATSDLMGGETQYF.

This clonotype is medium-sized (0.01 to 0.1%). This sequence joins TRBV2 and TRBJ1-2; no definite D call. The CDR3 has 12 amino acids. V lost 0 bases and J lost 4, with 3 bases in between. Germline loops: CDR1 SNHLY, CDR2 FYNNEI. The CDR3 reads CASSEAGYGYTF. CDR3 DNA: TGTGCCAGCAGTGAAGCTGGCTATGGCTACACCTTC.

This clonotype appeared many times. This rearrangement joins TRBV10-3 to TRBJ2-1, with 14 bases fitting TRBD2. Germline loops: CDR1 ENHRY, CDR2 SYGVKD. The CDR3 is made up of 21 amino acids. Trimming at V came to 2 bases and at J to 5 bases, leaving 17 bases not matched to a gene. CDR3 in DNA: TGTGCCATCAGTGAGCGATGGGACACCGGGACTAGCGGGAGTATCGACAATGAGCAGTTCTTC. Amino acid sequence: CAISERWDTGTSGSIDNEQFF.

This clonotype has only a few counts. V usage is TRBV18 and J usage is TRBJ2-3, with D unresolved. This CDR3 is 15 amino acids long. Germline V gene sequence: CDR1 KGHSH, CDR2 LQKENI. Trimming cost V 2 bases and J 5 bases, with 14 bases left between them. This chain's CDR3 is CASSPGSEQLDTQYF. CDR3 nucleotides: TGTGCCAGCTCACCAGGCAGTGAGCAGCTAGATACGCAGTATTTT.

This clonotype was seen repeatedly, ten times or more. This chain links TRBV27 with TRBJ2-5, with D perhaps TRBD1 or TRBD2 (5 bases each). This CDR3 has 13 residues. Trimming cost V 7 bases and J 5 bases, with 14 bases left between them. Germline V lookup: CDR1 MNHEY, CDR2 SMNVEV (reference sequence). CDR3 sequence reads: CASTRDPGETQYF. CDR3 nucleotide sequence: TGTGCCAGCACACGGGACCCTGGGGAGACCCAGTACTTC.

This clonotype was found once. The CDR3, as DNA: TGTGCCAGCAGCTTGGTAGGGACAGGGGAGCAGTACTTC. The encoded protein is CASSLVGTGEQYF. The gene calls are TRBV11-3 and TRBJ2-5, with 10 nucleotides matching TRBD1. With 3 bases clipped from V and 11 bases from J, the junction kept 6 bases outside the gene matches. Germline V gene lookup returns CDR1 SGHNT and CDR2 YENEEA. This CDR3 is built from 13 residues.

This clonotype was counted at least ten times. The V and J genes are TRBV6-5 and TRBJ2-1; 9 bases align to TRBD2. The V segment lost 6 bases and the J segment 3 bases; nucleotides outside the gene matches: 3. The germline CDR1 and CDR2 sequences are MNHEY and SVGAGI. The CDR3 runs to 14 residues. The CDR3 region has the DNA TGTGCCAGCAGAAAACTAGCGGGCTACAATGAGCAGTTCTTC. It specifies CASRKLAGYNEQFF.

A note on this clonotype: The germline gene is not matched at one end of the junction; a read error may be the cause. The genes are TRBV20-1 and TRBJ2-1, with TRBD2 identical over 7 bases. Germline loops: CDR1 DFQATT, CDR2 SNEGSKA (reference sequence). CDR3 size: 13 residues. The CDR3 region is CSASGLAENEQSF. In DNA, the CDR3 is TGCAGTGCTAGTGGGCTAGCGGAGAATGAGCAGTCCTTC.